This T cell receptor beta chain stems from a study of molecular identifiers for immune sequencing clone quantification. Whole-study results and caveats: Effector cells kept over 99% of their molecules in clones above 20 RNA copies, while naive cells kept under 1% there.

Construction of naive CD8 libraries employed 20,000 to 1,000,000 sorted cells together with 10%, 30% or 50% RNA. V lost 8 bases to trimming and J lost 1 base, with 11 bases between them. Germline-derived CDR1 and CDR2 are PRHDT and FYEKMQ (reference sequence). The CDR3 contains 14 residues. Turning to this clonotype: Its cognate antigen is unknown.

Using its own MiXCR run on the PCR reads, TCRdb lists one record per CDR3 protein. Of about 300,000 distinct CDR3 sequences listed, about a fifth are singletons. The chain couples TRBV13 to TRBJ2-2; perhaps TRBD2 as D (6 bases). The TCR was taken from a human donor in good health. Some libraries in this study had Jurkat cell RNA spiked in. Sample: naive CD8+ T cells from blood, with Jurkat cell RNA spiked in. Subset noted: FACS-sorted CD8+CD4-CCR7+CD45RA+ naive T cells. The CDR3 region has the DNA TGTGCCAGCGGGAGGCACCAGAACACCGGGGAGCTGTTTTTT. Translated: CASGRHQNTGELFF. The whole variable domain, remainder taken from reference TRBV13 and TRBJ2-2, is AAGVIQSPRHLIKEKRETATLKCYPIPRHDTVYWYQQGPGQDPQFLISFYEKMQSDKGSIPDRFSAQQFSDYHSELNMSSLELGDSALYFCASGRHQNTGELFFGEGSRLTVL.